Listed below are T cell receptor beta chains from one sample, sequenced in a study of control samples from healthy donors and cancer patients. TCRdb keeps only in-frame clones here, not all; method: immunoSEQ multiplex PCR. Here the sample spans fewer than 90,000 clones, nearly 90% being singletons. The sequencing input was blood. These receptors originate from a woman aged 45-60 years in good health. Each CDR3 is given with its conserved first and last residue. Fields, in order: CDR3 DNA, CDR3 protein, D gene, clone size, J gene, V gene, CDR3 length. D genes are given only for firm matches. Clone sizes are given selectively: once, few, many, or a class where the clone is expanded.

CDR3nt: TGTGCCAGCCGGATAGGGGGAAGCGAAAAACTGTTTTTT
CDR3aa: CASRIGGSEKLFF
d_gene: -
abundance: -
j_gene: TRBJ1-4
v_gene: TRBV27
len: 13

CDR3nt: TGTGCCAGCAACACTAGGGGGCTTGGTAATGAGCAGTTCTTC
CDR3aa: CASNTRGLGNEQFF
d_gene: TRBD1
abundance: -
j_gene: TRBJ2-1
v_gene: TRBV5-6
len: 14

CDR3nt: TGTGCCAGCAGCAGCCCGCTTACTAGCGGGGAGGAGTACTTC
CDR3aa: CASSSPLTSGEEYF
d_gene: TRBD2
abundance: -
j_gene: TRBJ2-7
v_gene: TRBV11-2
len: 14

CDR3nt: TGTGCCAGCAGCCAAGGGGGTTGGAATGAGCAGTTCTTC
CDR3aa: CASSQGGWNEQFF
d_gene: -
abundance: few
j_gene: TRBJ2-1
v_gene: TRBV3-1/TRBV3-2
len: 13

CDR3nt: TGTGCCAGCAGCCCTATTACAAGCTCCTACGAGCAGTACTTC
CDR3aa: CASSPITSSYEQYF
d_gene: -
abundance: -
j_gene: TRBJ2-7
v_gene: TRBV5-6
len: 14

CDR3nt: TGTGCCAGTAGTCCGGAAACAGGGGGAGTTGCGACCAAAAACATTCAGTACTTC
CDR3aa: CASSPETGGVATKNIQYF
d_gene: TRBD1
abundance: -
j_gene: TRBJ2-4
v_gene: TRBV19
len: 18

CDR3nt: TGCGCCAGCAGCTTGGGGACAGGGTGGAACACTGAAGCTTTCTTT
CDR3aa: CASSLGTGWNTEAFF
d_gene: TRBD1
abundance: -
j_gene: TRBJ1-1
v_gene: TRBV5-1
len: 15

CDR3nt: TGTGCCACGTTTTATGGAGAAAAACTGTTTTTT
CDR3aa: CATFYGEKLFF
d_gene: -
abundance: -
j_gene: TRBJ1-4
v_gene: TRBV19
len: 11

CDR3nt: TGTGCCAGCAGTGAAGGGGCCGCTTGGACAGCTTTCTTT
CDR3aa: CASSEGAAWTAFF
d_gene: -
abundance: -
j_gene: TRBJ1-1
v_gene: TRBV7-9
len: 13

CDR3nt: TGTGCCAGCAGATCGGGGGTCGAGCAGTACTTC
CDR3aa: CASRSGVEQYF
d_gene: -
abundance: -
j_gene: TRBJ2-7
v_gene: TRBV25-1
len: 11

CDR3nt: TGTGCCAGCAGTAGGACAGGGGGCGGGCAGTACTTC
CDR3aa: CASSRTGGGQYF
d_gene: TRBD1
abundance: -
j_gene: TRBJ2-7
v_gene: TRBV2
len: 12

CDR3nt: TGTGCCAGCAGTGATCCCCTACCCTTGACAGGTGCCTCTCGTGTGCAGTACTTC
CDR3aa: CASSDPLPLTGASRVQYF
d_gene: -
abundance: -
j_gene: TRBJ2-7
v_gene: TRBV6-1
len: 18

CDR3nt: TGTGCCAGCAGTGAACGGCAGGGGAGCGGTTCACCCCTCCACTTT
CDR3aa: CASSERQGSGSPLHF
d_gene: -
abundance: -
j_gene: TRBJ1-6
v_gene: TRBV2
len: 15

CDR3nt: TGTGCCAGTAGTGACACGGATACGCAGTATTTT
CDR3aa: CASSDTDTQYF
d_gene: -
abundance: -
j_gene: TRBJ2-3
v_gene: TRBV19
len: 11

CDR3nt: TGTGCCAGCAGTGCGGGGGCAGGGCGAAATCAGCCCCAGCATTTT
CDR3aa: CASSAGAGRNQPQHF
d_gene: -
abundance: -
j_gene: TRBJ1-5
v_gene: TRBV2
len: 15

CDR3nt: TGTGCCAGCAGCCCGTGGGCGGACAGGGGTGGGGCCAACGTCCTGACTTTC
CDR3aa: CASSPWADRGGANVLTF
d_gene: TRBD1
abundance: -
j_gene: TRBJ2-6
v_gene: TRBV7-2
len: 17

CDR3nt: TGTGCCAGTAGTAACTGGCGGGGGCTGGGGAACACTGAAGCTTTCTTT
CDR3aa: CASSNWRGLGNTEAFF
d_gene: -
abundance: -
j_gene: TRBJ1-1
v_gene: TRBV19
len: 16

CDR3nt: TGTGCCAGCAGCCAAGGAGGAGGACAGGAAGCTTTCTTT
CDR3aa: CASSQGGGQEAFF
d_gene: -
abundance: -
j_gene: TRBJ1-1
v_gene: TRBV3-1/TRBV3-2
len: 13

CDR3nt: TGTGCCAGCAGGAGGGAGGGGCGCTCTGGAAACACCATATATTTT
CDR3aa: CASRREGRSGNTIYF
d_gene: -
abundance: -
j_gene: TRBJ1-3
v_gene: TRBV6-5
len: 15

CDR3nt: TGTGCCAGCAGTATAGACCTAAACTACGAGCAGTACTTC
CDR3aa: CASSIDLNYEQYF
d_gene: -
abundance: -
j_gene: TRBJ2-7
v_gene: TRBV7-2
len: 13

CDR3nt: TGTGCCAGTAGTATACAGATACAAGAGACCCAGTACTTC
CDR3aa: CASSIQIQETQYF
d_gene: -
abundance: -
j_gene: TRBJ2-5
v_gene: TRBV19
len: 13

CDR3nt: TGCGCCAGCAGCCAAGATAGCGGATCTCTAAAGGGAGATACGCAGTATTTT
CDR3aa: CASSQDSGSLKGDTQYF
d_gene: -
abundance: -
j_gene: TRBJ2-3
v_gene: TRBV4-1
len: 17

CDR3nt: TGTGCCAGCAGCGTAGGGGGGGGCAGGTCTAACTATGGCTACACCTTC
CDR3aa: CASSVGGGRSNYGYTF
d_gene: -
abundance: -
j_gene: TRBJ1-2
v_gene: TRBV9
len: 16

CDR3nt: TGTGCCAGCAGTGAAAATAGTGGTAAGGGCCAGCCCCAGCATTTT
CDR3aa: CASSENSGKGQPQHF
d_gene: -
abundance: -
j_gene: TRBJ1-5
v_gene: TRBV2
len: 15

CDR3nt: TGTGCCAGCAGCACGAGAGGGACCAGCACAGATACGCAGTATTTT
CDR3aa: CASSTRGTSTDTQYF
d_gene: -
abundance: once
j_gene: TRBJ2-3
v_gene: TRBV5-4
len: 15

CDR3nt: TGCAGCGTTGCTTACAGTCCCGGGGGGAACATTCAGTACTTC
CDR3aa: CSVAYSPGGNIQYF
d_gene: TRBD2
abundance: -
j_gene: TRBJ2-4
v_gene: TRBV29-1
len: 14

CDR3nt: TGCAGTGCTAGTGATATTTGGCGGGGGAGTCCCAGGGCCAATGAGCAGTTCTTC
CDR3aa: CSASDIWRGSPRANEQFF
d_gene: TRBD2
abundance: -
j_gene: TRBJ2-1
v_gene: TRBV20-1
len: 18

CDR3nt: TGTGCCAGCAGCTTGGGTCAGGGATACTATGGCTACACCTTC
CDR3aa: CASSLGQGYYGYTF
d_gene: -
abundance: -
j_gene: TRBJ1-2
v_gene: TRBV5-4
len: 14

CDR3nt: TGCGCCAGCAGGGGGACAGGGAATAATGAAAAACTGTTTTTT
CDR3aa: CASRGTGNNEKLFF
d_gene: TRBD1
abundance: -
j_gene: TRBJ1-4
v_gene: TRBV10-2
len: 14

CDR3nt: TGTGCCAGCAGCCCCTCGCGGGCGGGGTACGGGGAGCTGTTTTTT
CDR3aa: CASSPSRAGYGELFF
d_gene: -
abundance: -
j_gene: TRBJ2-2
v_gene: TRBV6-5
len: 15

CDR3nt: TGTGCCACCAGTGATCCGAGAGGGGGCACAGATACGCAGTATTTT
CDR3aa: CATSDPRGGTDTQYF
d_gene: -
abundance: -
j_gene: TRBJ2-3
v_gene: TRBV24-1
len: 15

CDR3nt: TGTGCCTGGAGTTGGGCGTTCCGGGACAGGGGACACGAGCAGTACTTC
CDR3aa: CAWSWAFRDRGHEQYF
d_gene: TRBD1
abundance: -
j_gene: TRBJ2-7
v_gene: TRBV30
len: 16

CDR3nt: TGTGCCAGCAGCTTAGTACCGTATAATTCACCCCTCCACTTT
CDR3aa: CASSLVPYNSPLHF
d_gene: -
abundance: -
j_gene: TRBJ1-6
v_gene: TRBV7-9
len: 14

CDR3nt: TGTGCCAGCAACGCGGTCGGGGCGCGTTACAATGAGCAGTTCTTC
CDR3aa: CASNAVGARYNEQFF
d_gene: -
abundance: -
j_gene: TRBJ2-1
v_gene: TRBV9
len: 15

CDR3nt: TGTGCCAGTAGATTAGACACAGATACGCAGTATTTT
CDR3aa: CASRLDTDTQYF
d_gene: -
abundance: -
j_gene: TRBJ2-3
v_gene: TRBV19
len: 12

CDR3nt: TGTGCCAGCAGCATGGGACAGGGGACCTACAATGAGCAGTTCTTC
CDR3aa: CASSMGQGTYNEQFF
d_gene: TRBD1
abundance: once
j_gene: TRBJ2-1
v_gene: TRBV7-7
len: 15